The 25 T cell receptor beta chains reported below all come from one sample, sequenced in a study of blood T cell repertoires in COVID-19. Sequencing was performed with immunoSEQ multiplex PCR; in TCRdb, only in-frame clones are kept and a portion is missing. The sample carries about 220,000 clones, around 88% recorded once. The specimen sequenced was PBMCs or T cells enriched from blood (not recorded which). These receptors all stem from a woman aged 45-65 years with acute COVID-19.

The rearrangement uses TRBV7-2 and TRBJ2-3, with D possibly TRBD1 on 6 matching bases. The germline gives CDR1 SGHTA, CDR2 FQGNSA. With 6 bases removed from V and 11 bases from J, the gap between germline ends came to 18 bases. The CDR3 runs to 13 residues. The CDR3 DNA sequence: TGTGCCAGCAGGGACGTGGGGGCGAGTAGGCAGTATTTT. Translation gives CASRDVGASRQYF.

The rearrangement joins TRBV30 to TRBJ2-1; 8 nucleotides match TRBD2. The junction had 14 bases not matched to a gene; V was cut back by 4 bases and J by 3 bases. The length of the CDR3 is 17 residues. CDR1 is GTSNPN, CDR2 SVGIG, per germline (reference sequence). The CDR3 DNA reads TGTGCCTGGATCCCCACGGACGGGAGGGCCGTCTACAATGAGCAGTTCTTC. It yields the protein CAWIPTDGRAVYNEQFF.

This chain connects TRBV29-1 to TRBJ2-2, with D maybe TRBD1 (5 bases). The V end was cut by 7 bases, the J end by 1 base, with 16 bases between. The germline V gene has CDR1 SQVTM and CDR2 ANQGSEA. This CDR3 has 15 amino acids. The CDR3 DNA is TGCAGCGCCCATCTCAGGGTGGGGAACACCGGGGAGCTGTTTTTT. Residues: CSAHLRVGNTGELFF.

CDR3 bases: TGCGCCAGCAGTACTAGCGGGGTCCAAGAGACCCAGTACTTC. The encoded protein is CASSTSGVQETQYF. V is TRBV5-1 and J is TRBJ2-5, with 10 bases identical to TRBD2. With 5 bases clipped from V and 1 base from J, the junction kept 2 bases outside the gene matches. The CDR3 consists of 14 residues. Germline-derived CDR1 and CDR2 are SGHRS and YFSETQ.

V usage is TRBV18 and J usage is TRBJ2-1, with a weak D call TRBD1 (5 bases). V gave up 6 bases and J gave up 6 bases, with 9 bases separating them. The CDR3 loop spans 12 amino acids. Germline CDR1 and CDR2: KGHSH and LQKENI. The CDR3 bases are TGTGCCAGCTCGCAGCAGGGCAATGAGCAGTTCTTC. Its protein product is CASSQQGNEQFF.

CDR3 nucleotides: TGTGCCAGCAGCTTAACAGCTGCGAACACCGGGGAGCTGTTTTTT. As protein: CASSLTAANTGELFF. The chain joins TRBV7-9 to TRBJ2-2; D gene ambiguous. This CDR3 region has 15 residues. Trimming removed 2 bases at V and 0 bases at J, with 7 bases between. Germline-derived CDR1 and CDR2 are SEHNR and FQNEAQ (reference sequence).

With regard to this clone: The same CDR3 also results from other DNA sequences found in this sample. The chain carries TRBV28 and TRBJ1-2, with TRBD1 matching 7 bases. Germline values: CDR1 MDHEN, CDR2 SYDVKM. CDR3 length: 12 amino acids. Germline trimming cut 6 bases from V and 5 bases from J; bases unmatched to any gene: 3. For the CDR3, the DNA is TGTGCCAGCAGCCTGACAGGGTATGGCTACACCTTC. This encodes CASSLTGYGYTF.

This clone was found once. V usage is TRBV7-8 and J usage is TRBJ2-1, with TRBD1 matching 10 bases. J was trimmed by 7 bases and V by 8 bases; bases with no gene match: 11. Germline loops: CDR1 SGHVS, CDR2 FQNEAQ. The CDR3 is 15 residues long. The CDR3 is CASRPIDRGRNEQFF. In DNA form, the CDR3 reads TGTGCCAGCCGTCCGATAGACAGGGGGCGAAATGAGCAGTTCTTC.

There are a few counts of this clone. V is TRBV30 and J is TRBJ1-4; no clear D. Germline CDR1 is GTSNPN and CDR2 is SVGIG (reference sequence). Trimming took off 0 bases at V and 13 bases at J, with 9 bases between the two ends. The CDR3 runs 11 residues. The CDR3 nucleotides read TGTGCCTGGAGTGTAAGCCAAAGACTGTTTTTT. Its translation is CAWSVSQRLFF.

This clone has a handful of counts. The V gene is TRBV28, the J gene TRBJ2-7; 8 bases align to TRBD2. This CDR3 contains 16 residues. CDR1 and CDR2 (germline): MDHEN, SYDVKM. J lost 2 bases, V lost 2 bases, and 8 bases had no gene match. CDR3 nucleotide sequence: TGTGCCAGCAGTTTACGGTCTAGCGGGTTCACCTACGAGCAGTACTTC. Its protein product is CASSLRSSGFTYEQYF.

The V gene is TRBV7-3, the J gene TRBJ1-1; 7 bases agree with TRBD1. V lost 4 bases and J lost 7; bases outside the gene matches: 6. The CDR3 consists of 13 residues. Germline values: CDR1 SGHTA, CDR2 FQGTGA. The CDR3: CASSSRQGVEAFF. DNA of the CDR3: TGTGCCAGCAGCTCCCGGCAGGGGGTTGAAGCTTTCTTT.

The V and J genes are TRBV7-2 and TRBJ2-7; the match to TRBD1 covers 8 bases. Germline values: CDR1 SGHTA, CDR2 FQGNSA. This CDR3 spans 14 amino acids. Losses at the gene ends were 5 bases for V and 6 bases for J; bases not matched to a gene: 9. The CDR3 bases are TGTGCCAGCAGCCAAAGACAGGGGAGGCTCGAGCAGTACTTC. Translating gives CASSQRQGRLEQYF.

The chain employs TRBV6-5 and TRBJ1-2, with TRBD1 as a possible D gene (5 bases). CDR1 and CDR2 from the germline V gene are MNHEY and SVGAGI. V lost 0 bases to trimming and J lost 8 bases, with 16 bases between them. CDR3 length: 15 amino acids. The CDR3, as DNA: TGTGCCAGCAGTTACTCGGGGCCCCGGGCTCGGGGCTACACCTTC. Translation gives CASSYSGPRARGYTF.

The rearrangement links TRBV6-5 to TRBJ1-6; the D gene is possibly TRBD1 (6 bases). The CDR3 contains 14 residues. From germline, CDR1 is MNHEY and CDR2 SVGAGI. Between the trimmed V and J ends, which lost 8 bases and 4 bases, there was a span of 12 bases. CDR3 sequence reads: CASLTGDYNSPLHF. CDR3 bases: TGTGCCAGCCTGACAGGAGATTATAATTCACCCCTCCACTTT.

Regarding this clone: A read error may account for a junction end that differs from germline. The chain is built from TRBV7-7 and TRBJ2-3, with D possibly being TRBD2 (5 bases). The CDR3 spans 15 residues. CDR1 and CDR2 (germline): SSHAT, FNYEAQ (reference sequence). In DNA, the CDR3 is TGTGCTAGCAGCTTATCGGAGCGGAGCACAGATACGCAGTATTTT. It codes for CASSLSERSTDTQYF. Full variable domain (missing parts from reference TRBV7-7 and TRBJ2-3): GAGVSQSPRYKVTKRGQDVTLRCDPISSHATLYWYQQALGQGPEFLTYFNYEAQPDKSGLPSDRFSAERPEGSISTLTIQRTEQRDSAMYRCASSLSERSTDTQYFGPGTRLTVL.

V usage is TRBV28 and J usage is TRBJ2-1; TRBD2 matches 10 bases. The CDR3 covers 19 residues. V shed 4 bases, J shed 8 bases, and the junction held 20 bases outside the gene matches. Germline CDR1 is MDHEN and CDR2 is SYDVKM. CDR3 nucleotides: TGTGCCAGCAGTTCCACCGCAAGCTCTCCTAGCGGGAGTGCCTATGAGCAGTTCTTC. Residues: CASSSTASSPSGSAYEQFF.

The J gene is TRBJ2-7, the V gene TRBV4-1, with no clear D. From germline, CDR1 is MGHRA and CDR2 YSYEKL. The V end was cut by 5 bases, the J end by 1 base, with 9 bases between. This CDR3 is built from 13 residues. The CDR3 sequence is CASSATPSYEQYF. CDR3 bases: TGCGCCAGCAGCGCCACACCTTCCTACGAGCAGTACTTC.

The V and J genes are TRBV5-5 and TRBJ2-5; maybe TRBD1 (6 bases). The CDR3 is made up of 14 amino acids. The V end lost 3 bases, the J end lost 5 bases, and 14 bases lay between the germline ends. Looked up from germline, CDR1 is SGHKS and CDR2 is YYEKEE (reference sequence). Here the CDR3 reads CASSSQGEGETQYF. CDR3 coding DNA: TGTGCCAGCAGCTCACAGGGTGAGGGGGAGACCCAGTACTTC.

This clone was observed at least ten times. The V and J genes are TRBV25-1 and TRBJ1-2; D not resolved. Germline V gene data show CDR1 as MGHDK and CDR2 as SYGVNS. There are 13 residues in the CDR3. Trimming took 2 bases from V and 4 from J, leaving 8 bases between them. The chain's CDR3 is CASSEGRAYGYTF. The CDR3 nucleotides are TGTGCCAGCAGTGAAGGCCGTGCCTATGGCTACACCTTC.

The chain is built from TRBV29-1 and TRBJ2-2, with 11 bases matching TRBD1. V lost 5 bases, J lost 4 bases, and 3 bases stayed unmatched. This CDR3 has 14 amino acids. Germline CDR1 reads SQVTM; CDR2 reads ANQGSEA. The DNA for the CDR3 is TGCAGCGTTAGGGGGACAGGGGGCACCGGGGAGCTGTTTTTT. Protein sequence: CSVRGTGGTGELFF.

This clone appeared a single time. The CDR3 nucleotides read TGTGCCAGCTCACCTCAGAAGAACACTGAAGCTTTCTTT. It codes for CASSPQKNTEAFF. The chain employs TRBV18 and TRBJ1-1, with D unresolved. V was clipped by 3 bases and J by 1 base, with 6 bases between them. There are 13 residues in the CDR3. Germline-derived CDR1 and CDR2 are KGHSH and LQKENI.

This rearrangement joins TRBV24-1 to TRBJ2-1, with 9 bases lining up with TRBD2. V lost 3 bases to trimming and J lost 5 bases; unmatched junction nucleotides: 10. Germline V CDR1 and CDR2: KGHDR, SFDVKD. The CDR3 extends over 17 amino acids. The CDR3 region has the DNA TGTGCCACCAGTGATGGACTAGGCGGGAGGGGGGACAATGAGCAGTTCTTC. This gives the protein CATSDGLGGRGDNEQFF.

This rearrangement joins TRBV10-3 to TRBJ1-2, with D unresolved. V was trimmed by 5 bases and J by 3 bases, leaving 13 bases between them. CDR3 length equals 14 residues. CDR1 is ENHRY, CDR2 SYGVKD, per germline. CDR3 in DNA: TGTGCCATCAGTATGAGGGAGCAGGACTATGGCTACACCTTC. Its translation: CAISMREQDYGYTF.

The chain uses TRBV28 and TRBJ1-2; D is ambiguous. CDR1 and CDR2 (germline): MDHEN, SYDVKM. Deletions cut 7 bases from V and 5 bases from J, with 14 bases between. CDR3 length: 13 amino acids. The CDR3 here is CASKSGSEYGYTF. The CDR3 DNA reads as TGTGCCAGCAAGTCGGGGAGTGAATATGGCTACACCTTC.

The rearrangement joins TRBV28 to TRBJ2-7; 9 bases map to TRBD1. This CDR3 contains 15 residues. Trimming removed 4 bases from V and 4 bases from J; junction bases left unmatched: 8. The germline CDR1 and CDR2 sequences are MDHEN and SYDVKM. CDR3 residues: CASSSTGTGQYEQYF. CDR3 nucleotides: TGTGCCAGCAGTTCAACCGGGACAGGGCAGTACGAGCAGTACTTC. Using reference TRBV28 and TRBJ2-7 for the parts outside the CDR3, the full variable domain is DVKVTQSSRYLVKRTGEKVFLECVQDMDHENMFWYRQDPGLGLRLIYFSYDVKMKEKGDIPEGYSVSREKKERFSLILESASTNQTSMYLCASSSTGTGQYEQYFGPGTRLTVT.